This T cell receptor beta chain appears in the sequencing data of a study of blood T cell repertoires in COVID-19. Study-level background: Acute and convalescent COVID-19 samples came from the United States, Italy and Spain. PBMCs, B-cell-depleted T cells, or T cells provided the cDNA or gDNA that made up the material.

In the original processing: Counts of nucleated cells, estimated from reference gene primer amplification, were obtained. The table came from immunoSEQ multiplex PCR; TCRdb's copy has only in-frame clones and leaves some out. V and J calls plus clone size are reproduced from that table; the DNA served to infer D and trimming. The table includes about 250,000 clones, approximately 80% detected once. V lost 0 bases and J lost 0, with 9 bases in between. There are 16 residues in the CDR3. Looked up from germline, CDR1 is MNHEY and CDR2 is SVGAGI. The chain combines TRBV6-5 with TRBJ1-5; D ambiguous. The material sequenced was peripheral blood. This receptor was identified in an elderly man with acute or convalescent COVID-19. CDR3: CASSYSRTYSNQPQHF. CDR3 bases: TGTGCCAGCAGTTACTCCCGAACCTATAGCAATCAGCCCCAGCATTTT.